The rows below give T cell receptor beta chains drawn from one sample of a study of T cell repertoires in cytomegalovirus infection. These receptors lack a known antigen. MiXCR, run by TCRdb on the reads, gives a single entry per CDR3 protein. The table lists about 740,000 distinct CDR3 sequences, around 32% of them singletons. This material consisted of cultured PBMCs, taken from culture after CMV antigen stimulation. These receptors all come from a human donor in good health (CMV status not recorded). Some clones in this sample may be carry-over from other donors' samples. The conserved cysteine and the conserved F or W are not part of the CDR3 here. Some rows have no size entry. The others give once, few or many, or a class for an expanded clone.

v_gene	j_gene	abundance	CDR3aa
TRBV10-3	TRBJ2-3	.	AISTTREGTDTQY
TRBV7-2	TRBJ2-5	.	ASSLATIETQY
TRBV29-1	TRBJ2-1	.	SVEGGADSSYNEQF
TRBV7-2	TRBJ2-7	.	ASSLVRGPYEQY
TRBV7-2	TRBJ1-5	many	ASSFGDRRNQPQH
TRBV4-1	TRBJ2-7	.	ASSQTGQGTYEQY
TRBV27	TRBJ2-7	once	ASSPRSSGVYEQY
TRBV4-1	TRBJ2-3	many	ASSQGGGTDTQY
TRBV12-3/TRBV12-4	TRBJ2-7	few	ATKRTSGVGEQY
TRBV7-2	TRBJ1-1	many	ASSAIPKGTEAF
TRBV20-1	TRBJ1-5	.	SATVAGHQPQH
TRBV6-1	TRBJ2-1	few	ASKDKGVHNEQF
TRBV6-6	TRBJ1-2	.	ASSARGRGGYT
TRBV7-8	TRBJ2-1	few	ASSLTGGGAYNEQF
TRBV7-2	TRBJ2-5	many	ASSFEPFETQY